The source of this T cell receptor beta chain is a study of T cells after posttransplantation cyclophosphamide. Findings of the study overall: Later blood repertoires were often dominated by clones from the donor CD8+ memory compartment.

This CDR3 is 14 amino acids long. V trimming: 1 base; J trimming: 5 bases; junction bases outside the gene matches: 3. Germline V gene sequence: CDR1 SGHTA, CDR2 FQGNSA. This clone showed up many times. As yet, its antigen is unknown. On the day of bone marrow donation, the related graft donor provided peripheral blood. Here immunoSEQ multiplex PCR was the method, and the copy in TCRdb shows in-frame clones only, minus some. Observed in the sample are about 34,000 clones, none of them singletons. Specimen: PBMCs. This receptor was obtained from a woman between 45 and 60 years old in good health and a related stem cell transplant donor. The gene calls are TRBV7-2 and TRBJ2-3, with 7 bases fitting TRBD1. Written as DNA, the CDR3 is TGTGCCAGCAGCTTAGAACAGGGGATAGATACGCAGTATTTT. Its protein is CASSLEQGIDTQYF.